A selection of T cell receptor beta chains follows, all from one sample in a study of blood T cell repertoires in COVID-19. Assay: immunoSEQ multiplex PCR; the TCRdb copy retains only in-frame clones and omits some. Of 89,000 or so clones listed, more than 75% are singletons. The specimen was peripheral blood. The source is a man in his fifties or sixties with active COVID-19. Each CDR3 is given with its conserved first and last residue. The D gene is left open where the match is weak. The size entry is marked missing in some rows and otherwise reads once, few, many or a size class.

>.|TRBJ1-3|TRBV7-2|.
CASSLSGASTGNTIYF
TGTGCCAGCAGCTTAAGCGGGGCGAGTACTGGAAACACCATATATTTT
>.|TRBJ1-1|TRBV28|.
CASSLGAMNTEAFF
TGTGCCAGCAGTTTGGGGGCGATGAACACTGAAGCTTTCTTT
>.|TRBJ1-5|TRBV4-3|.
CASSQEQGGPQHF
TGCGCCAGCAGCCAAGAACAAGGAGGGCCCCAGCATTTT
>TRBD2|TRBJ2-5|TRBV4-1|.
CASSQAASGRGTQYF
TGCGCCAGCAGCCAAGCGGCTAGCGGGAGGGGGACCCAGTACTTC
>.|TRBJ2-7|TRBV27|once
CASSLTPWGAEQYF
TGTGCCAGCAGTTTAACGCCCTGGGGAGCCGAGCAGTACTTC
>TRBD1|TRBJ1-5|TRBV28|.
CASRSRTGEGHQPQHF
TGTGCCAGCAGATCTAGGACAGGGGAGGGTCATCAGCCCCAGCATTTT
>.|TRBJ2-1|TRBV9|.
CASSVGGNRASHSYNEQFF
TGTGCCAGCAGCGTAGGGGGGAACAGGGCCTCACACTCCTACAATGAGCAGTTCTTC
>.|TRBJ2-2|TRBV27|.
CASSLYGDTETGELFF
TGTGCCAGCAGTTTATATGGGGACACCGAGACCGGGGAGCTGTTTTTT
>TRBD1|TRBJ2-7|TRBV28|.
CASSSGDREILEQYF
TGTGCCAGCAGTTCGGGCGACAGGGAAATTCTCGAGCAGTACTTC
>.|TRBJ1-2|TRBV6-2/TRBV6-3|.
CASSYSGRTRRSNYGYTF
TGTGCCAGCAGTTACTCTGGGCGGACTAGAAGATCTAACTATGGCTACACCTTC
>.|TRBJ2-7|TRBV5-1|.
CASSLLEAGGYEQYF
TGCGCCAGCAGCTTGCTTGAGGCAGGAGGCTACGAGCAGTACTTC
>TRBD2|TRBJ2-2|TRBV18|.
CASSPNIVAGEAGELFF
TGTGCCAGCTCACCTAACATAGTAGCGGGAGAAGCCGGGGAGCTGTTTTTT
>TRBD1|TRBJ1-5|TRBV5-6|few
CASSRRTGGDQPQHF
TGTGCCAGCAGCAGGCGGACAGGGGGCGATCAGCCCCAGCATTTT
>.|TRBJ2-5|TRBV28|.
CASSLTSPETQYF
TGTGCCAGCAGTCTTACTAGCCCCGAGACCCAGTACTTC
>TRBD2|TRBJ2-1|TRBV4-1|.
CASSQAGGPNNEQFF
TGCGCCAGCAGCCAAGCGGGAGGGCCAAACAATGAGCAGTTCTTC
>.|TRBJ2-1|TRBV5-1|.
CASTEARYNEQFF
TGCGCCAGCACAGAGGCTCGTTACAATGAGCAGTTCTTC
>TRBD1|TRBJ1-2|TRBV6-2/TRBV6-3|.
CASSLPGQGLSGYTF
TGTGCCAGCAGCCTCCCGGGACAGGGGTTGAGTGGCTACACCTTC
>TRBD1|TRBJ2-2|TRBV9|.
CASSEQGSTGELFF
TGTGCCAGCAGCGAACAGGGGTCCACCGGGGAGCTGTTTTTT
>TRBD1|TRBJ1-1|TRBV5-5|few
CASSLVGGSDEAFF
TGTGCCAGCAGCTTGGTAGGGGGCTCGGATGAAGCTTTCTTT
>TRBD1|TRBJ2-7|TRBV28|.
CASKLPGQETYEQYF
TGTGCCAGCAAACTACCGGGACAGGAGACCTACGAGCAGTACTTC
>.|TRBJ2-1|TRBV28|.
CASSLDLKQFF
TGTGCCAGCAGTCTCGACTTGAAGCAGTTCTTC
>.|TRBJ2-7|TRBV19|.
CASSMGRVGAFDEQYF
TGTGCCAGTAGTATGGGGCGCGTGGGTGCATTCGACGAGCAGTACTTC
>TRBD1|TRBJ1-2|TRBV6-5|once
CATQDPGGGYTF
TGTGCCACCCAAGATCCAGGGGGCGGCTACACCTTC
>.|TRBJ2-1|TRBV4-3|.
CASSQDRPSLYNEQFF
TGCGCCAGCAGCCAAGATCGGCCTAGTCTCTACAATGAGCAGTTCTTC
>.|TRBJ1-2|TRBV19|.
CASSPEGTDYGYTF
TGTGCCAGTAGTCCTGAGGGTACTGACTATGGCTACACCTTC
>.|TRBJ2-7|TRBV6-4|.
CASTVGAYEQYF
TGTGCCAGCACTGTCGGGGCCTACGAGCAGTACTTC
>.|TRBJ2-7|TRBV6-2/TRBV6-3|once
CASSLGGGKHEQYF
TGTGCCAGCAGCCTTGGGGGAGGCAAACACGAGCAGTACTTC
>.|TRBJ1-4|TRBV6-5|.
CASSRGSLANEKLFF
TGTGCCAGCAGTCGAGGGTCATTGGCTAATGAAAAACTGTTTTTT
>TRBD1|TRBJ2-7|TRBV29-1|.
CSVRQGVEQYF
TGCAGCGTTCGACAGGGGGTGGAGCAGTACTTC
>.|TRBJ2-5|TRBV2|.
CASSEPSGAAKQETQYF
TGTGCCAGCAGTGAACCGAGTGGGGCGGCGAAACAAGAGACCCAGTACTTC
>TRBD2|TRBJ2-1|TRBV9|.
CASSVRGGDNEQFF
TGTGCCAGCAGCGTACGCGGGGGGGACAATGAGCAGTTCTTC
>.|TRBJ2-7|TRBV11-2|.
CASSLEWESHEQYF
TGTGCCAGCAGCTTAGAGTGGGAGAGCCACGAGCAGTACTTC
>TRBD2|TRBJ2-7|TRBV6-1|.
CASSESREGSEQYF
TGTGCCAGCAGTGAATCGCGGGAGGGCAGCGAGCAGTACTTC
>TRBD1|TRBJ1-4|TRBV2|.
CASSAYGTGSRATNEKLFF
TGTGCCAGCAGTGCCTATGGGACAGGGAGTAGAGCAACTAATGAAAAACTGTTTTTT
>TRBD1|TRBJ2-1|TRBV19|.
CASRPDRGRGSKFF
TGTGCCAGTAGACCCGACAGGGGGCGCGGGAGCAAGTTCTTC
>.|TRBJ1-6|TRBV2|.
CASSVGVNSPLHF
TGTGCCAGCAGTGTAGGGGTTAATTCACCCCTCCACTTT
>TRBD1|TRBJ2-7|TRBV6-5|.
CASSSQPDRVYEQYF
TGTGCCAGCAGTTCCCAACCCGACAGGGTCTACGAGCAGTACTTC
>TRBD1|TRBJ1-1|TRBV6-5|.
CASSRGLEAFF
TGTGCCAGCAGCAGGGGGCTTGAAGCTTTCTTT
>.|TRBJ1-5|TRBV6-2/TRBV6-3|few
CASSYSSGQPQHF
TGTGCCAGCAGTTACTCGTCCGGGCAGCCCCAGCATTTT
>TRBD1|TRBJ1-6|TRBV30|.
CAWIPGGHNSPLHF
TGTGCCTGGATTCCAGGGGGACATAATTCACCCCTCCACTTT
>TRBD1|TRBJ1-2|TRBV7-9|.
CASTLGQDTNYGYTF
TGTGCCAGCACCTTAGGACAGGACACTAACTATGGCTACACCTTC
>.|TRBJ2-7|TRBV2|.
CASSLGVLLRSEQYF
TGTGCCAGCAGTTTGGGAGTTCTTCTAAGGTCCGAGCAGTACTTC
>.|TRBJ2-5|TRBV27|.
CASSQGVQETQYF
TGTGCCAGCAGCCAAGGGGTCCAAGAGACCCAGTACTTC
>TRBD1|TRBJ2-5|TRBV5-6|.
CASSPIQGADETQYF
TGTGCCAGCAGCCCGATACAGGGGGCAGATGAGACCCAGTACTTC
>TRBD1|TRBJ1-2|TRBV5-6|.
CASSMGQGIYGYTF
TGTGCCAGCAGCATGGGACAGGGCATTTATGGCTACACCTTC
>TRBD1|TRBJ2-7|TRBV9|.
CASSVDPGQGYEQYF
TGTGCCAGCAGCGTAGATCCGGGACAGGGGTACGAGCAGTACTTC
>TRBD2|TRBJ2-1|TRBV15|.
CATSRAPGGPSYNEQFF
TGTGCCACCAGCAGAGCTCCGGGAGGGCCCTCCTACAATGAGCAGTTCTTC
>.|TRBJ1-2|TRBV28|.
CASSLGPVPYGYTF
TGTGCCAGCAGTTTAGGGCCGGTCCCCTATGGCTACACCTTC
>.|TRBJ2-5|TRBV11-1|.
CASSLVGGQETQYF
TGTGCCAGCAGCTTAGTAGGGGGCCAAGAGACCCAGTACTTC
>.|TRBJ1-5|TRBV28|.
CASSRQLSNQPQHF
TGTGCCAGCAGTCGACAGCTTAGCAATCAGCCCCAGCATTTT
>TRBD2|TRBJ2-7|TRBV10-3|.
CAISPGLAGGLGEQYF
TGTGCCATCAGCCCAGGACTAGCGGGAGGGCTTGGCGAGCAGTACTTC
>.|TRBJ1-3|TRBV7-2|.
CASSLDGGEGNTIYF
TGTGCCAGCAGCTTAGATGGGGGGGAAGGAAACACCATATATTTT
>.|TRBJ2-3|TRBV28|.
CASSVNRRRTDTQYF
TGTGCCAGCAGCGTTAACAGGAGACGCACAGATACGCAGTATTTT
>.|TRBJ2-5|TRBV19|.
CASSIWSGVRPETQYF
TGTGCCAGTAGTATCTGGAGCGGAGTAAGGCCAGAGACCCAGTACTTC
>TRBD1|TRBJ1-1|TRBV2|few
CASSTGAGTEAFF
TGTGCCAGCAGCACAGGGGCAGGGACTGAAGCTTTCTTT
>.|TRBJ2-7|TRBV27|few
CASSLKPGPYEQYF
TGTGCCAGCAGTTTAAAACCTGGGCCCTACGAGCAGTACTTC